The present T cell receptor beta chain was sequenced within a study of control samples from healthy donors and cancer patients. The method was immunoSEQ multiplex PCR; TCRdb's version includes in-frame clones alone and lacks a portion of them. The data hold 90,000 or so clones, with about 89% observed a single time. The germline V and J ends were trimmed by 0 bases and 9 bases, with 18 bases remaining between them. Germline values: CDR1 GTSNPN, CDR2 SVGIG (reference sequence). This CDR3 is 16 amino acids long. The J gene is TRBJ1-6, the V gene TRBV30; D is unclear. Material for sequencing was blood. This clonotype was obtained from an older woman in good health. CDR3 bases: TGTGCCTGGAGTGTACTCCGCCCTACGAGGATTTCACCCCTCCACTTT. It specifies CAWSVLRPTRISPLHF.